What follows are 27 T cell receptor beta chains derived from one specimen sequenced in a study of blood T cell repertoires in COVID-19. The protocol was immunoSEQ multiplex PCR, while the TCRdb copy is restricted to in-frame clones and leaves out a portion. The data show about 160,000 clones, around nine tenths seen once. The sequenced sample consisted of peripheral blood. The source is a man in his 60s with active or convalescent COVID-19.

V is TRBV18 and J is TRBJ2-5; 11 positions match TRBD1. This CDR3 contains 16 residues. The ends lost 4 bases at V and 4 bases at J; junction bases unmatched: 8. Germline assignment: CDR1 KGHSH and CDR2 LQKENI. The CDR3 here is CASSLLDRGHGETQYF. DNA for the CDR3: TGTGCCAGCTCACTTTTGGACAGGGGGCATGGAGAGACCCAGTACTTC.

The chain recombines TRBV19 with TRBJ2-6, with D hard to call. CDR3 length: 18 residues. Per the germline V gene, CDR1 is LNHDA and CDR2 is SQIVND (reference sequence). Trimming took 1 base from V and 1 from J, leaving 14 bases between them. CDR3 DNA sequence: TGTGCCAGTAGTATAGTGGCTGGCCCCGGGTCTGGGGCCAACGTCCTGACTTTC. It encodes CASSIVAGPGSGANVLTF.

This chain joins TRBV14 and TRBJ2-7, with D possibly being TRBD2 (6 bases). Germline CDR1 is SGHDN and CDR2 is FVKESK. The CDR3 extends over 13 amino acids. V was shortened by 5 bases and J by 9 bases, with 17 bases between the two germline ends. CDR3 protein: CASSIFWGVRQYF. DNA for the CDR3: TGTGCCAGCAGCATTTTCTGGGGGGTCAGGCAGTACTTC.

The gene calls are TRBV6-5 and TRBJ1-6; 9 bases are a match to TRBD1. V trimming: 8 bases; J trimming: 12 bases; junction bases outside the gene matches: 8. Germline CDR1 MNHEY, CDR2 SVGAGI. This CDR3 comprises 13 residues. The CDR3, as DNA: TGTGCCAGCCGGGACAGGGAAGTTGTACCCCTCCACTTT. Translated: CASRDREVVPLHF.

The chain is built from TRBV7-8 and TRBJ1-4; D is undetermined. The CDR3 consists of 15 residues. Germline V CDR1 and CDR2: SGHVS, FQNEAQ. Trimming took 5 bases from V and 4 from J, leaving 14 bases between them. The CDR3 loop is CASSDKSRRNEKLFF. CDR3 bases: TGTGCCAGCAGCGACAAGTCAAGGCGTAATGAAAAACTGTTTTTT. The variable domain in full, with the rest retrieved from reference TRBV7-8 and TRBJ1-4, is GAGVSQSPRYKVAKRGQDVALRCDPISGHVSLFWYQQALGQGPEFLTYFQNEAQLDKSGLPSDRFFAERPEGSVSTLKIQRTQQEDSAVYLCASSDKSRRNEKLFFGSGTQLSVL.

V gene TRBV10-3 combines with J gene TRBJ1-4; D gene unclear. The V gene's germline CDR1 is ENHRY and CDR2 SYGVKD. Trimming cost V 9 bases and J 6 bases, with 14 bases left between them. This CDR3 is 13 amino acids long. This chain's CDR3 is CAIGDDFDEKLFF. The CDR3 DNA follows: TGTGCCATAGGTGACGACTTCGATGAAAAACTGTTTTTT.

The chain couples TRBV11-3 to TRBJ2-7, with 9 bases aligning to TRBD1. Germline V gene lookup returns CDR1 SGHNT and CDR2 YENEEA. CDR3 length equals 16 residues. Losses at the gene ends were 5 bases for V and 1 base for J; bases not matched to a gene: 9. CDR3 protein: CASSTGTGTGSYEQYF. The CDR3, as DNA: TGTGCCAGCAGCACCGGGACAGGGACGGGGTCCTACGAGCAGTACTTC.

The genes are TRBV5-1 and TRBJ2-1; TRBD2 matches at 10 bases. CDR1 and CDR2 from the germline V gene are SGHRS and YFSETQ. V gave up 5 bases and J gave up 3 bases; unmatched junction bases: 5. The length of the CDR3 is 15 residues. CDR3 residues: CASRPSGSVYNEQFF. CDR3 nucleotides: TGCGCCAGCAGGCCTAGCGGGAGTGTCTACAATGAGCAGTTCTTC.

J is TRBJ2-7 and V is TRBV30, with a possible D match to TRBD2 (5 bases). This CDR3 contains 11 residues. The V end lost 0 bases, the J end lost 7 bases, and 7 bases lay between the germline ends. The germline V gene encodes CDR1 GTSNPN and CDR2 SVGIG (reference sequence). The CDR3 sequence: CAWSVAEEQYF. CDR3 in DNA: TGTGCCTGGAGTGTAGCGGAGGAGCAGTACTTC.

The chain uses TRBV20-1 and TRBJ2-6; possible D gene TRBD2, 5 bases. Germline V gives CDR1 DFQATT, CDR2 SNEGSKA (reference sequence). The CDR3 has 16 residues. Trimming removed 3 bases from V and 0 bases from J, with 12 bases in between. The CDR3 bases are TGCAGTGCTAGTCTTGGAGGTTCCTCTGGGGCCAACGTCCTGACTTTC. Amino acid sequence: CSASLGGSSGANVLTF.

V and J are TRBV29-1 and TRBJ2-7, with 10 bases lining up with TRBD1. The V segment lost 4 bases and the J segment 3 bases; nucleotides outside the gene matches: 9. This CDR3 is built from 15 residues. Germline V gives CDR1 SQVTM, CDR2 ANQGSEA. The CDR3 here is CSVVGAGTGVYEQYF. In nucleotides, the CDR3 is TGCAGCGTTGTTGGGGCCGGGACAGGGGTCTACGAGCAGTACTTC.

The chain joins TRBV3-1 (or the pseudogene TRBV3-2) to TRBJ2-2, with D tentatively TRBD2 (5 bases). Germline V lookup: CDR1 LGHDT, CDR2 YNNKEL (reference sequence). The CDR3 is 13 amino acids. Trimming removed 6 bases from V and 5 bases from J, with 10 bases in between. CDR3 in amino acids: CASSPRETGELFF. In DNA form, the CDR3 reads TGTGCCAGCAGTCCTAGGGAGACCGGGGAGCTGTTTTTT.

This CDR3 reads CASSLLSGGVYGYTF. The DNA for the CDR3 is TGTGCCAGCTCACTCCTTTCAGGGGGCGTCTATGGCTACACCTTC. The rearrangement joins TRBV18 to TRBJ1-2, with 8 nucleotides matching TRBD1. The CDR3 length is 15 residues. The germline V gene has CDR1 KGHSH and CDR2 LQKENI. The V and J ends lost 4 bases and 4 bases, in that order; junction bases with no gene match: 8.

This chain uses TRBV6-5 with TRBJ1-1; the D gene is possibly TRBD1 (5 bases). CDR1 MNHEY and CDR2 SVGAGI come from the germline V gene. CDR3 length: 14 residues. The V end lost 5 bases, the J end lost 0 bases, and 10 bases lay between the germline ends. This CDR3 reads CASSRGHLNTEAFF. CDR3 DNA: TGTGCCAGCAGTCGAGGACACCTGAACACTGAAGCTTTCTTT.

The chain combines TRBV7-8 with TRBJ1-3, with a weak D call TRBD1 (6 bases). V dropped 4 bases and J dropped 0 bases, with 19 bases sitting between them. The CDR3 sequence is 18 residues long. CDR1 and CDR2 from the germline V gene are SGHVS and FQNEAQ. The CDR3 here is CASSSLRTVGFSGNTIYF. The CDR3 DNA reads TGTGCCAGCAGCTCCCTCCGGACAGTGGGTTTCTCTGGAAACACCATATATTTT.

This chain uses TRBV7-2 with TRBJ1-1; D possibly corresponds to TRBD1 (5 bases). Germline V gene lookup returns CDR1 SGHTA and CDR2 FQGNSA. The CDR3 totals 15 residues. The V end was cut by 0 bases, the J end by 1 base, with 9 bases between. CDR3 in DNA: TGTGCCAGCAGCTTAGCTCGGCAGGGGAACACTGAAGCTTTCTTT. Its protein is CASSLARQGNTEAFF.

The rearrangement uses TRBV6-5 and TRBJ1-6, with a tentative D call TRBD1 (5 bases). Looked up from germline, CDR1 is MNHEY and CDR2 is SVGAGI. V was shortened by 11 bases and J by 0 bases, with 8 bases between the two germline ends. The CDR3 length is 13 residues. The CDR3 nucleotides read TGTGCCGGGGGGAGCTCCTATAATTCACCCCTCCACTTT. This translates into CAGGSSYNSPLHF.

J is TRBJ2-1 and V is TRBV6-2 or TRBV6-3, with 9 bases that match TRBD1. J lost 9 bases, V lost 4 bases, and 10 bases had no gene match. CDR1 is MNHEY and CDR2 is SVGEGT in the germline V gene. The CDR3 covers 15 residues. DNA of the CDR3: TGTGCCAGCAGTTCCACGGACAGGGGTAATAGTGAGCAGTTCTTC. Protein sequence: CASSSTDRGNSEQFF.

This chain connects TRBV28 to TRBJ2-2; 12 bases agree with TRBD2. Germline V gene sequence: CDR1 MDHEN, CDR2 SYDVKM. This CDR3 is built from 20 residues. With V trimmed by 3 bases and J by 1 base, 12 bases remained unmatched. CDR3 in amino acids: CASSFIARLAGAMNTGELFF. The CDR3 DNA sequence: TGTGCCAGCAGTTTTATCGCCCGACTAGCGGGGGCGATGAACACCGGGGAGCTGTTTTTT.

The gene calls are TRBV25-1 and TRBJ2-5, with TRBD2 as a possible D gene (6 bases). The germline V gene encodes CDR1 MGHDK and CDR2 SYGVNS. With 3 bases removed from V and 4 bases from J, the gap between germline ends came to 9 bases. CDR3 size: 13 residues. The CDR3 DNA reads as TGTGCCAGCAGTGACGGGACTTTAGAGACCCAGTACTTC. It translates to CASSDGTLETQYF.

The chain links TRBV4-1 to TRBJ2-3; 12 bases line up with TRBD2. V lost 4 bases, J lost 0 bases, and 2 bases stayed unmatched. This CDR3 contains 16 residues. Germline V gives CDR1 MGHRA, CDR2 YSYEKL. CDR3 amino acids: CASSRGTSGSTDTQYF. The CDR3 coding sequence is TGCGCCAGCAGCCGCGGGACTAGCGGGAGCACAGATACGCAGTATTTT.

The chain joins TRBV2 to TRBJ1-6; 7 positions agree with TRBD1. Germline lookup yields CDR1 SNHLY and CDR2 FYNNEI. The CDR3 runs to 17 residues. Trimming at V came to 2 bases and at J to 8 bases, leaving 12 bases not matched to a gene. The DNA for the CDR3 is TGTGCCAGCAGTGAACCCTCATACAGGGGCAGGGATTCACCCCTCCACTTT. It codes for CASSEPSYRGRDSPLHF.

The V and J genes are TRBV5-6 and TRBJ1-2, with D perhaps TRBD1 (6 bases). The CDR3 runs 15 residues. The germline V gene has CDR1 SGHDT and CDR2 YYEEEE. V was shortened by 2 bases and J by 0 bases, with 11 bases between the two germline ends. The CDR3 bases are TGTGCCAGCAGCTTTTTGGGGGCCACTAACTATGGCTACACCTTC. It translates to CASSFLGATNYGYTF. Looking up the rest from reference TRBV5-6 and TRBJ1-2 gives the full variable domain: DAGVTQSPTHLIKTRGQQVTLRCSPKSGHDTVSWYQQALGQGPQFIFQYYEEEERQRGNFPDRFSGHQFPNYSSELNVNALLLGDSALYLCASSFLGATNYGYTFGSGTRLTVV.

The CDR3, as DNA: TGTGCCAGCTCACCACTGACAGGGGGCTGGAATGGCTACACCTTC. Its protein product is CASSPLTGGWNGYTF. The chain couples TRBV18 to TRBJ1-2; the match to TRBD1 covers 10 bases. In germline, CDR1 is KGHSH, CDR2 LQKENI. J was trimmed by 6 bases and V by 1 base; bases with no gene match: 5. This CDR3 region has 15 residues.

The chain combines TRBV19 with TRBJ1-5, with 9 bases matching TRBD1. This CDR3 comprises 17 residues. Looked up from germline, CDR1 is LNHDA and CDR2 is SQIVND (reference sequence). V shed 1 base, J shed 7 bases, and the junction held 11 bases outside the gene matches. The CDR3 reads CASSIGTGGGPRQPQHF. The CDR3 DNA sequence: TGTGCCAGTAGTATAGGAACAGGGGGCGGCCCTCGACAGCCCCAGCATTTT.

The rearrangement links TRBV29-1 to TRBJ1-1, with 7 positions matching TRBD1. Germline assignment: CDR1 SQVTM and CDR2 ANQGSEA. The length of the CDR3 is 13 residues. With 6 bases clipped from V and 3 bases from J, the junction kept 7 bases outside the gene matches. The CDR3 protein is CSVGQFGDTEAFF. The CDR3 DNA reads TGCAGCGTGGGACAGTTTGGCGACACTGAAGCTTTCTTT.

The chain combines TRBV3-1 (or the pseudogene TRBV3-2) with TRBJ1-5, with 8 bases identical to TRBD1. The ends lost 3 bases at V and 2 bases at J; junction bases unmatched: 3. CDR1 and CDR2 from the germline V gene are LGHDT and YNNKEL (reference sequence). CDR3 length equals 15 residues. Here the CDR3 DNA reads TGTGCCAGCAGCCATCAGGGGGCAGGCAATCAGCCCCAGCATTTT. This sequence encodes CASSHQGAGNQPQHF.